This TCR beta chain stems from a study of blood T cell repertoires in COVID-19. Study summary: Samples of COVID-19 (acute and convalescent) were obtained from the United States, Italy and Spain. Sources were T cells, B-cell-depleted T cells, or PBMCs; the material itself was cDNA or gDNA.

Original data processing: Using reference gene primer amplification, nucleated cell counts were estimated. TCRdb's copy holds only in-frame clones and misses some; the assay was immunoSEQ multiplex PCR. Clone size and the V and J calls come from that table; the DNA yielded D and trimming. The sample contains over 100,000 clones, approximately 84% of which appear only once. The specimen sequenced was peripheral blood. This receptor was taken from a man between 35 and 55 years old with acute or convalescent COVID-19.

The CDR3, as DNA: TGTGCCAGCAGCTTATATCGAGGCTCCTACGAGCAGTACTTC. As protein: CASSLYRGSYEQYF. The V call is TRBV7-2, the J call TRBJ2-7; D remains ambiguous. V lost 2 bases and J lost 0, with 8 bases in between. This CDR3 has 14 residues. Per germline, CDR1 SGHTA and CDR2 FQGNSA. Full variable domain (remainder filled in from reference TRBV7-2 and TRBJ2-7): GAGVSQSPSNKVTEKGKDVELRCDPISGHTALYWYRQSLGQGLEFLIYFQGNSAPDKSGLPSDRFSAERTGGSVSTLTIQRTQQEDSAVYLCASSLYRGSYEQYFGPGTRLTVT.